These T cell receptor beta chains were read from a single sample in a study of T-cell memory formation after mild COVID-19. Using its own MiXCR run on the 5' RACE reads, TCRdb lists one record per CDR3 protein. The repertoire holds about 430,000 distinct CDR3 sequences, with less than 25% as singletons. The specimen sequenced was PBMCs or a T cell subset sorted from them (not recorded which). These receptors were obtained from an adult woman who had mild COVID-19 (a few samples of this study predate the infection). Cell type and time point are not known. Each CDR3 is given with its conserved first and last residue. The order of the fields is J gene, V gene, CDR3 protein.

j_call: TRBJ2-7; v_call: TRBV5-1; cdr3_aa: CASSLGAGHYEQYF
j_call: TRBJ2-1; v_call: TRBV7-3; cdr3_aa: CASSLNGGGVSYNEQFF
j_call: TRBJ2-2; v_call: TRBV7-3; cdr3_aa: CASSLTPYTGELFF
j_call: TRBJ1-1; v_call: TRBV4-2; cdr3_aa: CASSQVKGRTEAFF
j_call: TRBJ1-4; v_call: TRBV6-1; cdr3_aa: CASSRRAGRNEKLFF
j_call: TRBJ1-1; v_call: TRBV5-4; cdr3_aa: CASSSRLAAHTEAFF
j_call: TRBJ2-1; v_call: TRBV3-1; cdr3_aa: CASRLAGGFYNEQFF
j_call: TRBJ1-1; v_call: TRBV11-2; cdr3_aa: CASSFLRPEAFF
j_call: TRBJ2-2; v_call: TRBV11-3; cdr3_aa: CASSLGAGGQNTGELFF
j_call: TRBJ1-2; v_call: TRBV7-9; cdr3_aa: CASSLAETGRYGYTF
j_call: TRBJ2-3; v_call: TRBV6-5; cdr3_aa: CASSYSRDTDTQYF
j_call: TRBJ1-2; v_call: TRBV7-9; cdr3_aa: CASSPGTSGYGYTF
j_call: TRBJ2-7; v_call: TRBV4-2; cdr3_aa: CASSQSSVSYEQYF
j_call: TRBJ1-1; v_call: TRBV19; cdr3_aa: CASSEQGATEAFF
j_call: TRBJ2-3; v_call: TRBV7-2; cdr3_aa: CASSWGGRQGYF
j_call: TRBJ2-1; v_call: TRBV5-6; cdr3_aa: CASSLRGAYYNEQFF
j_call: TRBJ2-2; v_call: TRBV4-1; cdr3_aa: CASSRQVGDTGELFF
j_call: TRBJ2-3; v_call: TRBV24-1; cdr3_aa: CATRDSQDTQYF
j_call: TRBJ2-7; v_call: TRBV11-1; cdr3_aa: CASSFRLAGGRHEQYF
j_call: TRBJ1-5; v_call: TRBV20-1; cdr3_aa: CSARDLRDRGYQPQHF
j_call: TRBJ2-1; v_call: TRBV20-1; cdr3_aa: CSARDRDGHNEQFF
j_call: TRBJ2-7; v_call: TRBV7-8; cdr3_aa: CASSFRHEGTYEQYF
j_call: TRBJ2-3; v_call: TRBV7-3; cdr3_aa: CASFEGGVRLYTDTQYF
j_call: TRBJ1-5; v_call: TRBV6-1; cdr3_aa: CASSHRDQPQHF
j_call: TRBJ1-1; v_call: TRBV27; cdr3_aa: CASSLLPDRAAFF
j_call: TRBJ2-5; v_call: TRBV12-3/TRBV12-4; cdr3_aa: CASSRKETQYF
j_call: TRBJ2-7; v_call: TRBV20-1; cdr3_aa: CSASRLAGAYEQYF
j_call: TRBJ2-5; v_call: TRBV9; cdr3_aa: CASSVGGSSSQETQYF
j_call: TRBJ2-7; v_call: TRBV11-1; cdr3_aa: CASSQNDRGSYEQYF
j_call: TRBJ1-1; v_call: TRBV29-1; cdr3_aa: CSVETVQHMNTEAFF
j_call: TRBJ2-7; v_call: TRBV9; cdr3_aa: CASTPGLGGYEQYF
j_call: TRBJ2-7; v_call: TRBV21-1; cdr3_aa: CASSEDPGTGAYEQYF
j_call: TRBJ1-1; v_call: TRBV11-1; cdr3_aa: CASSRTVSTEAFF
j_call: TRBJ1-6; v_call: TRBV7-6; cdr3_aa: CASSLALERASNSPLHF
j_call: TRBJ2-5; v_call: TRBV27; cdr3_aa: CASSSGQGEGETQYF
j_call: TRBJ1-1; v_call: TRBV7-9; cdr3_aa: CASSSTEAFF
j_call: TRBJ2-1; v_call: TRBV5-1; cdr3_aa: CASSLGQEYNEQFF
j_call: TRBJ1-1; v_call: TRBV15; cdr3_aa: CATSRDRGYTEAFF
j_call: TRBJ2-3; v_call: TRBV9; cdr3_aa: CASSGAGGPTDTQYF
j_call: TRBJ2-3; v_call: TRBV5-1; cdr3_aa: CASSSWGISTDTQYF
j_call: TRBJ1-2; v_call: TRBV7-9; cdr3_aa: CASSFPGGGRRGYTF
j_call: TRBJ2-7; v_call: TRBV10-2; cdr3_aa: CASSESDRGRPYEQYF
j_call: TRBJ2-7; v_call: TRBV20-1; cdr3_aa: CSARRDSTYEQYF
j_call: TRBJ2-1; v_call: TRBV6-1; cdr3_aa: CASSGGDRVYNEQFF
j_call: TRBJ2-5; v_call: TRBV24-1; cdr3_aa: CATSDFSSGQETQYF